The 12 T cell receptor beta chains listed next were all sequenced from one sample in a study of cytomegalovirus exposure and HLA in healthy donors. Primers included in the PCR were 60 Vbeta and 13 Jbeta primers. Using immunoSEQ multiplex PCR, the repertoire was profiled, and TCRdb retains in-frame clones only, with some absent. The sample records over 75,000 clones, roughly 79% being singletons. Specimen: PBMCs. These receptors originate from a female donor in good health and CMV-seronegative.

The V gene is TRBV10-3, the J gene TRBJ2-3; 8 bases are shared with TRBD2. V was clipped by 5 bases and J by 2 bases; unmatched bases: 6. Germline lookup yields CDR1 ENHRY and CDR2 SYGVKD. The CDR3 sequence is 15 residues long. The CDR3 DNA is TGTGCCATCAGTAGACTAGCGCAACACACAGATACGCAGTATTTT. Encoded protein: CAISRLAQHTDTQYF.

V and J are TRBV28 and TRBJ1-5, with D unresolved. Trimming cost V 6 bases and J 3 bases, with 12 bases left between them. The CDR3 spans 14 residues. CDR1 MDHEN and CDR2 SYDVKM come from the germline V gene. Written as DNA, the CDR3 is TGTGCCAGCAGCCCCCCCGTACACAATCAGCCCCAGCATTTT. It encodes CASSPPVHNQPQHF.

The chain joins TRBV5-8 to TRBJ1-1; 11 bases are shared with TRBD1. Germline V gene data show CDR1 as SGHTS and CDR2 as YDEGEE. The CDR3 runs to 15 residues. Losses at the gene ends were 3 bases for V and 1 base for J; bases not matched to a gene: 2. The CDR3 nucleotides read TGTGCCAGCAGCTGGACAGGGGGCGCGAACACTGAAGCTTTCTTT. Its translation is CASSWTGGANTEAFF.

The chain combines TRBV5-1 with TRBJ2-7; a weak D match, TRBD1 (6 bases). Germline lookup yields CDR1 SGHRS and CDR2 YFSETQ. Trimming cost V 7 bases and J 5 bases, with 19 bases left between them. The CDR3 has 14 amino acids. The CDR3 sequence: CASRQAGVIHEQYF. The CDR3 DNA reads as TGCGCCAGCCGCCAGGCAGGGGTAATACACGAGCAGTACTTC.

This chain joins TRBV4-1 and TRBJ1-2; 9 nucleotides align to TRBD1. Germline V gene data show CDR1 as MGHRA and CDR2 as YSYEKL. The CDR3 is made up of 15 amino acids. With V trimmed by 6 bases and J by 6 bases, 11 bases remained unmatched. The CDR3 spells CASSRVTGTGHGYTF. The CDR3, as DNA: TGCGCCAGCAGTCGCGTCACCGGGACAGGGCATGGCTACACCTTC.

This chain links TRBV4-2 with TRBJ1-4; D possibly corresponds to TRBD1 (6 bases). Germline V gives CDR1 LGHNA, CDR2 YNFKEQ. Trimming took 5 bases from V and 7 from J, leaving 11 bases between them. This CDR3 spans 13 amino acids. CDR3 sequence: CASSNRVGEKLFF. DNA for the CDR3: TGTGCCAGCAGCAACAGGGTTGGTGAAAAACTGTTTTTT.

The chain couples TRBV5-1 to TRBJ2-7; TRBD1 agrees at 9 bases. Trimming at V came to 4 bases and at J to 6 bases, leaving 8 bases not matched to a gene. The CDR3 is 14 amino acids. Germline CDR1 SGHRS, CDR2 YFSETQ. The CDR3 DNA follows: TGCGCCAGCAGCCCGACGACAGGGGGGAGCGAGCAGTACTTC. It is translated as CASSPTTGGSEQYF.

V gene TRBV4-3 combines with J gene TRBJ2-3; TRBD1 matches 7 bases. The CDR3 is made up of 14 amino acids. Germline values: CDR1 LGHNA, CDR2 YSLEER. The junction had 4 bases not matched to a gene; V was cut back by 1 base and J by 6 bases. As DNA, the CDR3 is TGCGCCAGCAGCCAAGGACAGGGCAGGGATACGCAGTATTTT. Protein sequence: CASSQGQGRDTQYF.

The gene calls are TRBV11-2 and TRBJ1-2; TRBD1 is a possible D gene (6 bases). V gave up 1 base and J gave up 4 bases, with 13 bases separating them. The CDR3 contains 15 residues. In germline, CDR1 is SGHAT, CDR2 FQNNGV. The chain's CDR3 is CASSLVGSGAYGYTF. The CDR3 DNA follows: TGTGCCAGCAGCTTAGTGGGGTCAGGGGCCTATGGCTACACCTTC.

The chain employs TRBV29-1 and TRBJ2-1; TRBD1 agrees at 7 bases. Trimming cost V 8 bases and J 6 bases; bases outside gene matches: 10. This CDR3 has 13 amino acids. From germline, CDR1 is SQVTM and CDR2 ANQGSEA. The CDR3 DNA reads TGCAGCTCCGGACAGGTTAGGGGCAATGAGCAGTTCTTC. Its translation is CSSGQVRGNEQFF.

This chain uses TRBV11-3 with TRBJ2-1; 11 bases map to TRBD1. The CDR3 contains 15 residues. CDR1 and CDR2 (germline): SGHNT, YENEEA. V was clipped by 3 bases and J by 2 bases; unmatched bases: 0. The CDR3 bases are TGTGCCAGCAGCTTGGGACAGGGGGCCTACAATGAGCAGTTCTTC. This sequence encodes CASSLGQGAYNEQFF.

This rearrangement joins TRBV4-2 to TRBJ2-2; 9 nucleotides align to TRBD1. CDR1 and CDR2 (germline): LGHNA, YNFKEQ. The CDR3 sequence is 17 residues long. The ends lost 0 bases at V and 4 bases at J; junction bases unmatched: 6. CDR3 nucleotide sequence: TGTGCCAGCAGCCAAGATGTGCGACAGGGGGGCACCGGGGAGCTGTTTTTT. Translation: CASSQDVRQGGTGELFF.